What follows are 31 T cell receptor beta chains derived from one specimen sequenced in a study of blood T cell repertoires in COVID-19. Data came from immunoSEQ multiplex PCR; TCRdb stores just in-frame clones and leaves some out. This table has about 30,000 clones, about nine tenths appearing once. Sequenced material: peripheral blood. Receptor source: a human donor with active COVID-19. The donor label of this sample is uncertain.

The chain employs TRBV7-2 and TRBJ2-3; TRBD1 agrees at 7 bases. J was trimmed by 0 bases and V by 3 bases; bases with no gene match: 6. CDR3 length: 16 residues. Germline V lookup: CDR1 SGHTA, CDR2 FQGNSA. The DNA for the CDR3 is TGTGCCAGCAGCTTTAGGGGGCTGGGGAGCACAGATACGCAGTATTTT. Translating gives CASSFRGLGSTDTQYF. Filled out from reference TRBV7-2 and TRBJ2-3, the complete variable domain reads GAGVSQSPSNKVTEKGKDVELRCDPISGHTALYWYRQSLGQGLEFLIYFQGNSAPDKSGLPSDRFSAERTGGSVSTLTIQRTQQEDSAVYLCASSFRGLGSTDTQYFGPGTRLTVL.

The chain recombines TRBV7-9 with TRBJ1-5; 12 bases are a match to TRBD1. This CDR3 spans 19 amino acids. CDR1 and CDR2 from the germline V gene are SEHNR and FQNEAQ (reference sequence). The V and J ends lost 0 bases and 7 bases, in that order; junction bases with no gene match: 13. The CDR3 coding sequence is TGTGCCAGCAGCTTAGCGCTACCGGGGGACAGGGGGCGCCGGCAGCCCCAGCATTTT. Translating it yields CASSLALPGDRGRRQPQHF.

This chain links TRBV7-9 with TRBJ2-7; TRBD1 aligns across 9 bases. The junction had 13 bases not matched to a gene; V was cut back by 5 bases and J by 5 bases. The CDR3 sequence is 16 residues long. Germline CDR1 reads SEHNR; CDR2 reads FQNEAQ (reference sequence). Here the CDR3 reads CASSHSPDRGRHEQYF. Here the CDR3 DNA reads TGTGCCAGCAGCCATTCCCCGGACAGGGGTCGCCACGAGCAGTACTTC. Full variable domain (remainder filled in from reference TRBV7-9 and TRBJ2-7): DTGVSQNPRHKITKRGQNVTFRCDPISEHNRLYWYRQTLGQGPEFLTYFQNEAQLEKSRLLSDRFSAERPKGSFSTLEIQRTEQGDSAMYLCASSHSPDRGRHEQYFGPGTRLTVT.

V usage is TRBV6-5 and J usage is TRBJ2-3, with 7 bases identical to TRBD2. CDR1 MNHEY and CDR2 SVGAGI come from the germline V gene. V was pared by 5 bases and J by 1 base, with 6 bases of the junction left unmatched. CDR3 length: 15 residues. Here the CDR3 DNA reads TGTGCCAGCAGTACCGGGACTATACGCACAGATACGCAGTATTTT. Its translation: CASSTGTIRTDTQYF.

This clone appeared once. The rearrangement uses TRBV4-1 and TRBJ1-4; D possibly corresponds to TRBD1 (6 bases). The CDR3 is 14 residues long. Trimming cost V 1 base and J 7 bases, with 10 bases left between them. Germline V CDR1 and CDR2: MGHRA, YSYEKL. The CDR3 coding sequence is TGCGCCAGCAGCCAAGGAGGGGGTAGTGAAAAACTGTTTTTT. As protein: CASSQGGGSEKLFF.

This clone was recorded once. The V gene is TRBV28, the J gene TRBJ2-7, with 8 bases aligning to TRBD2. Germline CDR1 and CDR2: MDHEN and SYDVKM. V trimming: 2 bases; J trimming: 5 bases; junction bases outside the gene matches: 20. The CDR3 has 19 residues. The CDR3 loop reads CASSLMSGSKMLVGHEQYF. CDR3 DNA sequence: TGTGCCAGCAGTTTAATGAGCGGGAGTAAGATGTTGGTCGGACACGAGCAGTACTTC.

This chain uses TRBV6-5 with TRBJ2-2; a weak D match, TRBD1 (5 bases). The V end lost 6 bases, the J end lost 6 bases, and 17 bases lay between the germline ends. The length of the CDR3 is 15 residues. CDR1 is MNHEY and CDR2 is SVGAGI in the germline V gene. The CDR3 coding sequence is TGTGCCAGCAGGCTCGAGGCAGGGATCTCCGGGGAGCTGTTTTTT. As protein: CASRLEAGISGELFF.

V usage is TRBV24-1 and J usage is TRBJ2-2, with 8 bases identical to TRBD1. From germline, CDR1 is KGHDR and CDR2 SFDVKD. Trimming at V came to 3 bases and at J to 4 bases, leaving 3 bases not matched to a gene. The CDR3 is 15 residues long. The CDR3 bases are TGTGCCACCAGTGATCCCGGACAGGGCACCGGGGAGCTGTTTTTT. Protein sequence: CATSDPGQGTGELFF.

The gene calls are TRBV5-4 and TRBJ2-7; D is unresolved. Germline V gene sequence: CDR1 SGHNT, CDR2 YYREEE (reference sequence). The V end lost 2 bases, the J end lost 3 bases, and 9 bases lay between the germline ends. The CDR3 is 13 residues long. The CDR3 region has the DNA TGTGCCAGCAGCTTTCAGGTTAACTACGAGCAGTACTTC. As protein: CASSFQVNYEQYF.

The chain has TRBV11-2 and TRBJ2-1, with unresolved D. The CDR3 runs to 15 residues. With 4 bases removed from V and 0 bases from J, the gap between germline ends came to 10 bases. Germline values: CDR1 SGHAT, CDR2 FQNNGV. The CDR3: CASSYRTGSYNEQFF. The CDR3 DNA follows: TGTGCCAGCAGCTACCGCACGGGCTCCTACAATGAGCAGTTCTTC.

The chain has TRBV9 and TRBJ2-3; 10 nucleotides match TRBD2. CDR3 length equals 16 residues. The germline V gene has CDR1 SGDLS and CDR2 YYNGEE. After removal of 2 bases from V and 3 bases from J, the junction contained 6 bases not matched to a gene. CDR3 DNA: TGTGCCAGCAGCGTGAGCGGGGGGGGTGGGACAGATACGCAGTATTTT. This gives the protein CASSVSGGGGTDTQYF.

The chain couples TRBV27 to TRBJ2-5, with 9 bases that match TRBD2. There are 15 residues in the CDR3. V shed 6 bases and J 5 bases; nucleotides not matched to a gene: 10. CDR1 MNHEY and CDR2 SMNVEV come from the germline V gene (reference sequence). The chain's CDR3 is CASSPSGALGETQYF. Here the CDR3 DNA reads TGTGCCAGCAGCCCTAGCGGGGCCCTCGGGGAGACCCAGTACTTC.

The chain employs TRBV24-1 and TRBJ2-3, with 7 bases identical to TRBD1. This CDR3 has 19 amino acids. Trimming took 5 bases from V and 3 from J; bases not matched to a gene: 19. Looked up from germline, CDR1 is KGHDR and CDR2 is SFDVKD. CDR3 in amino acids: CATSVPRNPVRGCTDTQYF. In DNA form, the CDR3 reads TGTGCCACCAGTGTCCCCCGAAATCCAGTCAGGGGGTGTACAGATACGCAGTATTTT.

The V gene is TRBV27, the J gene TRBJ2-5, with TRBD1 matching 8 bases. J gave up 7 bases and V 2 bases, and 6 bases lay outside the gene matches. Germline CDR1 reads MNHEY; CDR2 reads SMNVEV (reference sequence). The CDR3 spans 14 residues. CDR3 in amino acids: CASSLGTGFGTQYF. DNA for the CDR3: TGTGCCAGCAGTTTAGGGACAGGTTTTGGGACCCAGTACTTC.

This rearrangement joins TRBV27 to TRBJ2-5; TRBD1 aligns across 7 bases. The CDR3 sequence is 15 residues long. The germline V gene encodes CDR1 MNHEY and CDR2 SMNVEV (reference sequence). Losses at the gene ends were 1 base for V and 3 bases for J; bases not matched to a gene: 5. The CDR3 is CASSLLGGREETQYF. The DNA for the CDR3 is TGTGCCAGCAGTTTATTAGGGGGCAGGGAAGAGACCCAGTACTTC.

The CDR3 DNA follows: TGTGCCAGCGTTCAAGGAAACACCATATATTTT. Translating gives CASVQGNTIYF. This chain uses TRBV7-9 with TRBJ1-3; D unresolved. This CDR3 contains 11 residues. In germline, CDR1 is SEHNR, CDR2 FQNEAQ (reference sequence). Between the trimmed V and J ends, which lost 8 bases and 4 bases, there was a span of 6 bases.

This clone appeared a single time. The chain is built from TRBV4-2 and TRBJ2-7, with D possibly TRBD2 on 7 matching bases. Germline V gene sequence: CDR1 LGHNA, CDR2 YNFKEQ. Trimming left V 3 bases short and J 1 base short, with 13 bases between. The CDR3 length is 15 residues. The CDR3 here is CASSQAGAESYEQYF. For the CDR3, the DNA is TGTGCCAGCAGCCAGGCGGGGGCTGAGTCCTACGAGCAGTACTTC.

The chain uses TRBV10-2 and TRBJ1-2; D uncertain. The CDR3 has 12 residues. The germline V gene has CDR1 WSHSY and CDR2 SAAADI. V was trimmed by 2 bases and J by 4 bases, leaving 5 bases between them. The CDR3 coding sequence is TGCGCCAGCAGTGAGGGGCGCTATGGCTACACCTTC. It yields the protein CASSEGRYGYTF.

This clone appeared a few times. At one end, the junction sequence differs from germline, possibly due to a read error. V and J are TRBV10-2 and TRBJ2-1, with unresolved D. CDR3 size: 11 residues. Looked up from germline, CDR1 is WSHSY and CDR2 is SAAADI. CDR3 in amino acids: CASREFSYSFF. The CDR3 region has the DNA TGCGCCAGCAGAGAGTTCTCGTACTCGTTCTTC.

The V gene is TRBV7-8, the J gene TRBJ2-1; 12 bases fit TRBD2. This CDR3 region has 18 residues. Germline V gene sequence: CDR1 SGHVS, CDR2 FQNEAQ. The J segment lost 12 bases and the V segment lost 1 base, leaving 16 bases of the junction unmatched. The CDR3 DNA follows: TGTGCCAGCAGCTTAGACGGTAGGGGACTAGCGGGTATAGGTAGGCAGTTCTTC. It encodes CASSLDGRGLAGIGRQFF.

By share of the sample, this clone is medium-sized. The chain carries TRBV2 and TRBJ1-4; D is ambiguous. CDR3 length: 15 amino acids. Per the germline V gene, CDR1 is SNHLY and CDR2 is FYNNEI. V lost 1 base and J 0 bases, leaving 6 bases between the germline ends. The CDR3, as DNA: TGTGCCAGCAGTGAAGGGGAGGCAACTAATGAAAAACTGTTTTTT. Encoded protein: CASSEGEATNEKLFF.

The J gene is TRBJ2-3, the V gene TRBV7-3, with unresolved D. Trimming shortened V by 4 bases and J by 3 bases, and 8 bases separated the two germline ends. The CDR3 length is 13 residues. Looked up from germline, CDR1 is SGHTA and CDR2 is FQGTGA. The CDR3, as DNA: TGTGCCAGCAGCTCGGCGGTGACAGATACGCAGTATTTT. Its protein is CASSSAVTDTQYF.

This sequence joins TRBV12-5 and TRBJ2-5; D possibly corresponds to TRBD2 (6 bases). Trimming stripped 4 bases from V and 3 bases from J, with 36 bases between. This CDR3 is 22 amino acids long. Germline V lookup: CDR1 LGHNT, CDR2 FRNRAP. CDR3 amino acids: CASGWIAVDGSQSRYKKETQYF. The CDR3 DNA is TGTGCTAGTGGTTGGATAGCGGTCGATGGGAGCCAATCCCGATATAAAAAAGAGACCCAGTACTTC. Based on the CDR3 plus reference TRBV12-5 and TRBJ2-5, the full variable domain is DARVTQTPRHKVTEMGQEVTMRCQPILGHNTVFWYRQTMMQGLELLAYFRNRAPLDDSGMPKDRFSAEMPDATLATLKIQPSEPRDSAVYFCASGWIAVDGSQSRYKKETQYFGPGTRLLVL.

The chain carries TRBV5-1 and TRBJ1-1; D possibly corresponds to TRBD1 (5 bases). The germline CDR1 and CDR2 sequences are SGHRS and YFSETQ. The CDR3 loop spans 16 amino acids. V lost 0 bases and J 5 bases, leaving 17 bases between the germline ends. CDR3 loop: CASSLGADPKGTEAFF. DNA of the CDR3: TGCGCCAGCAGCTTGGGCGCGGACCCGAAGGGGACTGAAGCTTTCTTT.

The V call is TRBV7-9, the J call TRBJ2-1; 14 nucleotides agree with TRBD2. Germline V gene data show CDR1 as SEHNR and CDR2 as FQNEAQ (reference sequence). J lost 0 bases, V lost 5 bases, and 9 bases had no gene match. The CDR3 spans 19 residues. The CDR3 DNA is TGTGCCAGCAGCCAACCTACCGGGACTAGCGGGAGCTCCTACAATGAGCAGTTCTTC. Residues: CASSQPTGTSGSSYNEQFF. Full variable domain (remainder filled in from reference TRBV7-9 and TRBJ2-1): DTGVSQNPRHKITKRGQNVTFRCDPISEHNRLYWYRQTLGQGPEFLTYFQNEAQLEKSRLLSDRFSAERPKGSFSTLEIQRTEQGDSAMYLCASSQPTGTSGSSYNEQFFGPGTRLTVL.

The CDR3 protein is CASNGWGVTGELFF. CDR3 bases: TGTGCCAGCAACGGATGGGGAGTCACCGGGGAGCTGTTTTTT. This chain joins TRBV6-5 and TRBJ2-2; tentative D call: TRBD2 (5 bases). Trimming took 7 bases from V and 4 from J, leaving 13 bases between them. This CDR3 is built from 14 residues. Germline V gene data show CDR1 as MNHEY and CDR2 as SVGAGI.

This chain connects TRBV7-2 to TRBJ1-2; D not certain. The CDR3 consists of 16 residues. Per the germline V gene, CDR1 is SGHTA and CDR2 is FQGNSA. V was trimmed by 5 bases and J by 8 bases, leaving 24 bases between them. The CDR3 here is CASSLFGPTAGGGYTF. CDR3 bases: TGTGCCAGCAGCCTCTTCGGGCCGACTGCGGGCGGGGGCTACACCTTC.

This sequence joins TRBV9 and TRBJ2-5; 12 nucleotides line up with TRBD1. V shed 3 bases and J 5 bases; nucleotides not matched to a gene: 5. Germline CDR1 SGDLS, CDR2 YYNGEE. This CDR3 comprises 15 residues. This CDR3 is CASSAGQGARETQYF. In nucleotides, the CDR3 is TGTGCCAGCAGCGCGGGACAGGGGGCCCGGGAGACCCAGTACTTC.

CDR3 DNA sequence: TGTGCCAGCAGCCGGGACAGGGGGTGGGAGACCCAGTACTTC. This encodes CASSRDRGWETQYF. The chain has TRBV2 and TRBJ2-5, with 11 nucleotides matching TRBD1. CDR1 and CDR2 from the germline V gene are SNHLY and FYNNEI. This CDR3 is built from 14 residues. Trimming removed 6 bases from V and 5 bases from J; junction bases left unmatched: 5.

V usage is TRBV29-1 and J usage is TRBJ1-1; 9 bases match TRBD1. CDR1 and CDR2 from the germline V gene are SQVTM and ANQGSEA. The V and J ends lost 4 bases and 4 bases, in that order; junction bases with no gene match: 7. This CDR3 region has 14 residues. The CDR3 DNA reads TGCAGCGTTGTAGGGACAGGGAGGGGCACTGAAGCTTTCTTT. This sequence encodes CSVVGTGRGTEAFF.

This clone was seen a single time. V is TRBV15 and J is TRBJ2-1; D is possibly TRBD2 (5 bases). V was cut by 3 bases and J by 0 bases, with 9 bases left in between. Germline V gene lookup returns CDR1 LNHNV and CDR2 YYDKDF (reference sequence). The CDR3 runs to 15 residues. The CDR3 coding sequence is TGTGCCACCAGCAGTCGGGATCACTCCTACAATGAGCAGTTCTTC. Protein: CATSSRDHSYNEQFF.